The next 23 T cell receptor beta chains were all read from a single sample in a study of PD-1 blockade in classical Hodgkin lymphoma. Described time point: cycle 4 day 1 (C4D1), after five to seven weeks of nivolumab. Each and every patient relapsed after autologous stem cell transplantation, and patients got differing brentuximab vedotin exposure. Data came from immunoSEQ multiplex PCR; TCRdb stores just in-frame clones and leaves some out. The sample lists roughly 48,000 clones, roughly 86% seen once, with approximately 6.5% in the top ten. The input for sequencing was peripheral blood mononuclear cells (PBMCs), taken before the fourth cycle of nivolumab. The receptors originated from a human donor with classical Hodgkin lymphoma.

The genes are TRBV14 and TRBJ2-7, with a possible D match to TRBD2 (6 bases). Trimming cost V 0 bases and J 6 bases, with 12 bases left between them. The CDR3 runs 14 residues. Germline loops: CDR1 SGHDN, CDR2 FVKESK. The CDR3 DNA follows: TGTGCCAGCAGCCAAGATGGAGGAGGGCGCGAGCAGTACTTC. This translates into CASSQDGGGREQYF.

The chain carries TRBV28 and TRBJ2-7, with TRBD1 identical over 8 bases. Losses at the gene ends were 6 bases for V and 0 bases for J; bases not matched to a gene: 7. From germline, CDR1 is MDHEN and CDR2 SYDVKM. CDR3 size: 15 residues. CDR3 amino acids: CASSSGQGSSYEQYF. CDR3 in DNA: TGTGCCAGCAGCTCCGGACAGGGAAGCTCCTACGAGCAGTACTTC.

The chain links TRBV6-5 to TRBJ2-3, with D perhaps matching TRBD1 (5 bases). The germline gives CDR1 MNHEY, CDR2 SVGAGI. This CDR3 comprises 15 residues. Trimming pared 5 bases from V and 0 bases from J, leaving 12 bases between. The CDR3 nucleotides read TGTGCCAGCAGTCGTGGGGCCCCTAGCACAGATACGCAGTATTTT. Protein product: CASSRGAPSTDTQYF.

CDR3 amino acids: CASSSRPDYGYTF. Written as DNA, the CDR3 is TGTGCCAGCAGCTCCCGCCCGGACTATGGCTACACCTTC. The chain carries TRBV9 and TRBJ1-2; no clear D gene. The CDR3 contains 13 residues. Germline V gene lookup returns CDR1 SGDLS and CDR2 YYNGEE. V was cut by 4 bases and J by 3 bases, with 10 bases left in between.

The J gene is TRBJ2-7, the V gene TRBV11-1; D is possibly TRBD1 (6 bases). The V end was cut by 3 bases, the J end by 2 bases, with 11 bases between. Germline CDR1 reads SGHAT; CDR2 reads FQDESV (reference sequence). CDR3 length equals 14 residues. CDR3 in DNA: TGTGCCAGCAGCTTGGTCGGGACACCCTACGAGCAGTACTTC. This translates into CASSLVGTPYEQYF.

A few counts support this clone. This chain uses TRBV28 with TRBJ2-7, with 11 nucleotides matching TRBD2. The CDR3 extends over 14 amino acids. The V gene's germline CDR1 is MDHEN and CDR2 SYDVKM. Losses at the gene ends were 6 bases for V and 3 bases for J; bases not matched to a gene: 4. This CDR3 is CASRRLAGYYEQYF. The CDR3 nucleotides read TGTGCCAGCAGGAGACTAGCGGGATACTACGAGCAGTACTTC.

The chain is built from TRBV11-2 and TRBJ2-5, with D perhaps matching TRBD2 (5 bases). Trimming removed 5 bases at V and 3 bases at J, with 10 bases between. CDR1 is SGHAT, CDR2 FQNNGV, per germline. The CDR3 spans 13 residues. This CDR3 reads CASSARLKETQYF. The CDR3 coding sequence is TGTGCCAGCAGCGCCCGACTAAAAGAGACCCAGTACTTC.

This chain joins TRBV4-1 and TRBJ1-1; possibly TRBD1 for D (5 bases). V shed 0 bases and J shed 2 bases, with 19 bases lying between them. This CDR3 is 18 amino acids long. The germline CDR1 and CDR2 sequences are MGHRA and YSYEKL. The CDR3 DNA reads as TGCGCCAGCAGCCAAGATAGTAGGTCAGGACGGACAAACACTGAAGCTTTCTTT. Its protein is CASSQDSRSGRTNTEAFF.

This sequence joins TRBV19 and TRBJ2-5; perhaps TRBD2 as D (6 bases). V dropped 4 bases and J dropped 2 bases, with 11 bases sitting between them. Germline-derived CDR1 and CDR2 are LNHDA and SQIVND (reference sequence). The CDR3 has 14 residues. CDR3 protein: CASSTWREQETQYF. The CDR3 nucleotides read TGTGCCAGTAGTACTTGGCGGGAACAAGAGACCCAGTACTTC. Complete variable domain (other parts from reference TRBV19 and TRBJ2-5): DGGITQSPKYLFRKEGQNVTLSCEQNLNHDAMYWYRQDPGQGLRLIYYSQIVNDFQKGDIAEGYSVSREKKESFPLTVTSAQKNPTAFYLCASSTWREQETQYFGPGTRLLVL.

The J gene is TRBJ2-7, the V gene TRBV7-9; 9 nucleotides agree with TRBD2. Germline values: CDR1 SEHNR, CDR2 FQNEAQ (reference sequence). With 0 bases clipped from V and 6 bases from J, the junction kept 15 bases outside the gene matches. This CDR3 is 18 amino acids long. Here the CDR3 DNA reads TGTGCCAGCAGCTTAGCGGGTAGCGGGAGAGGATCAGGGGTCGAGCAGTACTTC. Translating it yields CASSLAGSGRGSGVEQYF.

J is TRBJ1-4 and V is TRBV7-6; D uncertain. The CDR3 covers 15 residues. Trimming took 1 base from V and 10 from J, leaving 16 bases between them. Germline CDR1 and CDR2: SGHVS and FNYEAQ. CDR3 sequence reads: CASSLGGERAGKLFF. For the CDR3, the DNA is TGTGCCAGCAGCTTAGGGGGAGAGAGGGCTGGAAAACTGTTTTTT.

The rearrangement joins TRBV28 to TRBJ2-6, with 11 bases matching TRBD1. The CDR3 is 18 amino acids. Looked up from germline, CDR1 is MDHEN and CDR2 is SYDVKM. V dropped 5 bases and J dropped 0; count of bases not matched to a gene: 6. For the CDR3, the DNA is TGTGCCAGCAGTCCCTGGACAGGGGGCTCCTCTGGGGCCAACGTCCTGACTTTC. Translation gives CASSPWTGGSSGANVLTF.

J is TRBJ2-1 and V is TRBV10-3; 15 bases line up with TRBD2. Germline CDR1 reads ENHRY; CDR2 reads SYGVKD. This CDR3 has 19 amino acids. Germline trimming cut 6 bases from V and 0 bases from J; bases unmatched to any gene: 9. The CDR3 protein is CAIRDTGTSGGSSYNEQFF. The CDR3 DNA is TGTGCCATCAGGGACACCGGGACTAGCGGGGGGAGCTCCTACAATGAGCAGTTCTTC.

The chain joins TRBV4-1 to TRBJ2-1, with D hard to call. Germline V lookup: CDR1 MGHRA, CDR2 YSYEKL. This CDR3 is 15 amino acids long. V lost 5 bases to trimming and J lost 7 bases, with 18 bases between them. CDR3 sequence (DNA): TGCGCCAGCAGCGTCGCGGAGCTACTTGGTAATGAGCAGTTCTTC. This gives the protein CASSVAELLGNEQFF.

The chain joins TRBV9 to TRBJ2-7, with D perhaps matching TRBD1 (6 bases). CDR3 size: 15 residues. CDR1 is SGDLS and CDR2 is YYNGEE in the germline V gene. Deletions cut 3 bases from V and 5 bases from J, with 18 bases between. Written as DNA, the CDR3 is TGTGCCAGCAGCGGAGCTGGGACAACCTTTAACGAGCAGTACTTC. Protein sequence: CASSGAGTTFNEQYF.

The CDR3 sequence: CAIRSNQGWFDEQYF. CDR3 in DNA: TGTGCCATCAGATCGAATCAGGGTTGGTTTGACGAGCAGTACTTC. J is TRBJ2-7 and V is TRBV10-3; D is perhaps TRBD1 (5 bases). Germline V gene sequence: CDR1 ENHRY, CDR2 SYGVKD. The CDR3 has 15 amino acids. Deletions cut 6 bases from V and 5 bases from J, with 20 bases between.

The J gene is TRBJ2-5, the V gene TRBV5-1; D not resolved. From germline, CDR1 is SGHRS and CDR2 YFSETQ. The CDR3 covers 14 residues. V was pared by 0 bases and J by 5 bases, with 11 bases between. The CDR3, as DNA: TGCGCCAGCAGCTTGGTCGGCACTGTCGAGACCCAGTACTTC. Translating it yields CASSLVGTVETQYF.

The chain has TRBV6-5 and TRBJ1-1; D remains unclear. The V end was cut by 7 bases, the J end by 7 bases, with 10 bases between. The CDR3 spans 11 residues. Per germline, CDR1 MNHEY and CDR2 SVGAGI. CDR3 region: CASTRAGEAFF. The CDR3 nucleotides read TGTGCCAGCACTCGGGCGGGTGAAGCTTTCTTT.

As to this clone: The identical CDR3 is also encoded by other nucleotide sequences in the sample. The chain joins TRBV7-9 to TRBJ1-1; D might be TRBD1 (5 bases). The CDR3 sequence is 15 residues long. Germline V gene sequence: CDR1 SEHNR, CDR2 FQNEAQ (reference sequence). Trimming took 1 base from V and 2 from J, leaving 11 bases between them. CDR3 protein: CASSLVRGGNTEAFF. For the CDR3, the DNA is TGTGCCAGCAGCTTAGTTCGGGGGGGAAACACTGAAGCTTTCTTT.

J is TRBJ1-2 and V is TRBV4-2; no firm D call. Germline values: CDR1 LGHNA, CDR2 YNFKEQ. This CDR3 region has 14 residues. Trimming took 0 bases from V and 2 from J, leaving 7 bases between them. CDR3 amino acids: CASSQEGMNYGYTF. CDR3 nucleotide sequence: TGTGCCAGCAGCCAAGAGGGCATGAACTATGGCTACACCTTC.

The chain carries TRBV29-1 and TRBJ2-1; 9 bases map to TRBD2. V was clipped by 6 bases and J by 3 bases; unmatched bases: 6. This CDR3 has 14 residues. CDR1 and CDR2 from the germline V gene are SQVTM and ANQGSEA. The CDR3 loop is CSVDPSGVYNEQFF. CDR3 nucleotides: TGCAGCGTAGACCCTAGCGGGGTCTACAATGAGCAGTTCTTC.

This clone was found a few times. The chain carries TRBV27 and TRBJ1-2, with 9 bases matching TRBD1. The CDR3 covers 12 residues. The V segment lost 6 bases and the J segment 8 bases; nucleotides outside the gene matches: 4. Germline V gives CDR1 MNHEY, CDR2 SMNVEV (reference sequence). CDR3 amino acids: CASSTTGGGYTF. The CDR3, as DNA: TGTGCCAGCAGCACAACAGGGGGCGGCTACACCTTC.

V is TRBV27 and J is TRBJ1-3; D may be TRBD1 (5 bases). This CDR3 has 17 amino acids. The V gene lost 5 bases and the J gene lost 0 bases, with 17 bases spanning the gap. Germline lookup yields CDR1 MNHEY and CDR2 SMNVEV (reference sequence). The CDR3 DNA follows: TGTGCCAGCAGTCCCCGCGGGGCGCAGTACTCTGGAAACACCATATATTTT. This encodes CASSPRGAQYSGNTIYF.